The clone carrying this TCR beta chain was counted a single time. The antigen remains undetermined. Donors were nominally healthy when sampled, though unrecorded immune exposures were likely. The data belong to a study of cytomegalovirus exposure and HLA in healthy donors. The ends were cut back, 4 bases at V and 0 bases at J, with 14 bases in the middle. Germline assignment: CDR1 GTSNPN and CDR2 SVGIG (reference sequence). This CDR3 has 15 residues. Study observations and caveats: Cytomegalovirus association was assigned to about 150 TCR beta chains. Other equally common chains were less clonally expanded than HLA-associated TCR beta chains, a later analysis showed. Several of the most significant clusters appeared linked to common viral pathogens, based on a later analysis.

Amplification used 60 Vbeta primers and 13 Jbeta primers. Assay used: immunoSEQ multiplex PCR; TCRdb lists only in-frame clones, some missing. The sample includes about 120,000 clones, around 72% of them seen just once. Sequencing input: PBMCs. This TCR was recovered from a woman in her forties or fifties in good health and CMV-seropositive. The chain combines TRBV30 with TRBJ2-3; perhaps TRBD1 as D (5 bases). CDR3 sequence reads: CAWKKTVPSTDTQYF. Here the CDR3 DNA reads TGTGCCTGGAAGAAGACAGTGCCCAGCACAGATACGCAGTATTTT.